This T cell receptor (beta chain) was recovered during a study of vaccination effects on CD4 cells after COVID-19. In the case of this clone: Antigen unknown.

Broader study findings: Few convalescent patients were included, and no early post-infection timepoints were sampled.

Germline CDR1 is SGHRS and CDR2 is YFSETQ. The CDR3 totals 14 residues. The ends lost 7 bases at V and 1 base at J; junction bases unmatched: 2. TCRdb's table, derived via immunoSEQ multiplex PCR, lists solely in-frame clones and lacks some. Here the sample spans 35,000 to 40,000 clones, approximately 74% being singletons. Subsequent to a culture period of more than 8 days, CD4+ T cells were isolated. The TCR originated in a human donor who received a COVID-19 vaccine. The chain is built from TRBV5-1 and TRBJ2-3; 11 nucleotides align to TRBD2. The specimen was CD4+ T cells from PBMCs cultured without peptide, collected before COVID-19 vaccination. In nucleotides, the CDR3 is TGCGCCAGCGCGACTAGCGGGGGCACAGATACGCAGTATTTT. It specifies CASATSGGTDTQYF. The entire variable domain, with the rest obtained from reference TRBV5-1 and TRBJ2-3, is as follows: KAGVTQTPRYLIKTRGQQVTLSCSPISGHRSVSWYQQTPGQGLQFLFEYFSETQRNKGNFPGRFSGRQFSNSRSEMNVSTLELGDSALYLCASATSGGTDTQYFGPGTRLTVL.